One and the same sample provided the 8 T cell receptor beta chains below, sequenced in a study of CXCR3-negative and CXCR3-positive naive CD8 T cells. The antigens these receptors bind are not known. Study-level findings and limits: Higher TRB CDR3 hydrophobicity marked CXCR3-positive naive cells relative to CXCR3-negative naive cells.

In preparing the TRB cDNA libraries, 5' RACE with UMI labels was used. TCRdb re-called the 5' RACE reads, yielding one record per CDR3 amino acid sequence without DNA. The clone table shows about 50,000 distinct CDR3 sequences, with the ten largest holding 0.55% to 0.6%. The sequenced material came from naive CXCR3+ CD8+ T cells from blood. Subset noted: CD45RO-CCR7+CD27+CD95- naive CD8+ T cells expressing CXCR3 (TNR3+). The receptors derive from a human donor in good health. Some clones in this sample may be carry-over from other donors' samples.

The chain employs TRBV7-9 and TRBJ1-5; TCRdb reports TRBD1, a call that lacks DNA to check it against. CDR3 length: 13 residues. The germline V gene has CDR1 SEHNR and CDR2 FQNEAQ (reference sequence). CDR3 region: CASRRQGEEPQHF.

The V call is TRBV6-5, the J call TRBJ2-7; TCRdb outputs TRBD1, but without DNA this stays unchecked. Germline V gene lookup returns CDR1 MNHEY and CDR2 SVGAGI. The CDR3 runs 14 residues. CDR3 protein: CASRPYRMGDEQYF.

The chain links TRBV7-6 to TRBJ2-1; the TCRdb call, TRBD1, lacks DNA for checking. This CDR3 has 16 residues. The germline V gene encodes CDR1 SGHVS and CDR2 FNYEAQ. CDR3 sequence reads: CASSLGTGYSYNEQFF.

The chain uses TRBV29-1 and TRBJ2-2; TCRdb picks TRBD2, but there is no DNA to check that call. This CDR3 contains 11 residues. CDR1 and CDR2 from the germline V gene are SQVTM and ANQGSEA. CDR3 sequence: CSVEGEGELFF.

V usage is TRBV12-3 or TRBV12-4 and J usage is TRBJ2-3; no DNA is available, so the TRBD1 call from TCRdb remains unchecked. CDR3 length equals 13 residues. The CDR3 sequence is CANSPGGTDTQYF.

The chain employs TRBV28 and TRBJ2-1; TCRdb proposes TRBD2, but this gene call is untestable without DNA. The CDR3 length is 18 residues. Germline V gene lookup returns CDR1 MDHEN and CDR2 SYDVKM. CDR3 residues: CASIPLSGRAFTYNEQFF.

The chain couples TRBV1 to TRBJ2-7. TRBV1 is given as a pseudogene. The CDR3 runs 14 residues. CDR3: CTSSQVRGSYEQYF.

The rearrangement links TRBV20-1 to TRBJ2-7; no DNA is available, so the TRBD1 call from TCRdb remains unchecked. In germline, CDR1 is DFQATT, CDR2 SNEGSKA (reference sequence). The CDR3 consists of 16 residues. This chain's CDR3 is CSARGGGGLRSYEQYF.